The TCR beta chain under discussion was sequenced for a study of control samples from healthy donors and cancer patients. Method: immunoSEQ multiplex PCR; TCRdb's copy keeps in-frame clones and lacks some. The repertoire holds 100,000 to 150,000 clones, with over 75% as singletons. Per the germline V gene, CDR1 is GTSNPN and CDR2 is SVGIG (reference sequence). V gave up 5 bases and J gave up 9 bases, with 8 bases separating them. The CDR3 consists of 10 residues. Source material: blood. The source of this sequence is a man aged 35-49 years in good health. The V and J genes are TRBV30 and TRBJ1-5; D is undetermined. CDR3 DNA sequence: TGTGCCTGGGGCTCCGGGCCCCAGCATTTT. Its protein product is CAWGSGPQHF.